This T cell receptor beta chain was sequenced for a study of blood T cell repertoires in COVID-19. Study-level background: The analysed material was cDNA or gDNA that came from T cells, B-cell-depleted T cells, or PBMCs.

This CDR3 spans 12 amino acids. Per germline, CDR1 KGHDR and CDR2 SFDVKD. V lost 2 bases and J 6 bases, leaving 7 bases between the germline ends. Data came from immunoSEQ multiplex PCR; TCRdb stores just in-frame clones and leaves some out. The sample lists 250,000 to 300,000 clones, over 75% occurring once. The specimen was PBMCs or T cells enriched from blood (not recorded which). The V gene is TRBV24-1, the J gene TRBJ2-7, with D perhaps matching TRBD1 (5 bases). This sequence originates from a man aged 18 to 29 who had recovered from COVID-19. The CDR3 DNA sequence: TGTGCCACCAGTGATTGGGGCGGCGAGCAGTACTTC. Amino acids: CATSDWGGEQYF.